This T cell receptor (beta chain) was retrieved from a study of blood T cell repertoires in COVID-19. Turning to the study itself: Sample material is recorded as cDNA or gDNA derived from T cells, B-cell-depleted T cells, or PBMCs.

All recovered Cohort 3 donors got two negative PCRs, got clearance, or saw symptom resolution. In germline, CDR1 is SQVTM, CDR2 ANQGSEA. The CDR3 covers 12 residues. Repertoires were generated with immunoSEQ multiplex PCR, while TCRdb's copy carries only in-frame clones and drops some. The repertoire consists of more than 300,000 clones, with roughly nine tenths occurring once and the leading ten covering under 20%. Sequenced sample: PBMCs or T cells enriched from blood (not recorded which). This rearrangement joins TRBV29-1 to TRBJ2-7; 7 bases are a match to TRBD1. This TCR derives from a woman in her 30s who had recovered from COVID-19. The CDR3 loop reads CSGRDSPYEQYF. For the CDR3, the DNA is TGCAGTGGTCGGGACAGTCCCTACGAGCAGTACTTC.